This is a list of T cell receptor beta chains from one sample in a study of cytomegalovirus exposure and HLA in healthy donors. Using immunoSEQ multiplex PCR, the repertoire was profiled, and TCRdb retains in-frame clones only, with some absent. The top ten clones hold under 0.4% of a sample with roughly 260,000 clones, roughly 90% of them seen once. Sequencing was done on a sample of PBMCs. These receptors all stem from a woman aged 18-30 years in good health and CMV-seronegative. CDR3s include the opening cysteine and the closing phenylalanine or tryptophan. The D gene is left open where the match is weak. The size field is filled for only some rows; it gives once, few, many or a size class.

abundance	v_gene	j_gene	d_gene	CDR3aa	CDR3nt
-	TRBV4-3	TRBJ1-2	-	CASSQDRTTYGYTF	TGCGCCAGCAGCCAAGACCGGACAACCTATGGCTACACCTTC
once	TRBV11-2	TRBJ2-1	-	CASSLRRGSYNEQFF	TGTGCCAGCAGCTTAAGGCGGGGATCCTACAATGAGCAGTTCTTC
-	TRBV19	TRBJ2-7	-	CASSPKTGVGYEQYF	TGTGCCAGTAGTCCTAAGACAGGAGTTGGCTACGAGCAGTACTTC
-	TRBV7-9	TRBJ1-1	-	CAGNRVTNTEAFF	TGTGCCGGAAACAGGGTGACGAACACTGAAGCTTTCTTT
-	TRBV28	TRBJ2-3	-	CASSLYVTGDTDTQYF	TGTGCCAGCAGTTTATATGTGACAGGAGACACAGATACGCAGTATTTT
-	TRBV7-9	TRBJ2-5	TRBD1	CASSLRTGGRETQYF	TGTGCCAGCAGCTTACGTACAGGGGGCAGGGAGACCCAGTACTTC
-	TRBV28	TRBJ1-2	-	CASSLQGTNYGYTF	TGTGCCAGCAGTTTACAGGGCACTAACTATGGCTACACCTTC
-	TRBV28	TRBJ2-2	-	CASSLSGRGNGGELFF	TGTGCCAGCAGTTTATCGGGCAGGGGCAATGGCGGGGAGCTGTTTTTT
-	TRBV5-1	TRBJ1-1	-	CASSTLWRNTEAFF	TGCGCCAGCAGCACCTTGTGGAGAAACACTGAAGCTTTCTTT
-	TRBV7-8	TRBJ2-1	-	CASTPAGVGNEQFF	TGTGCCAGCACCCCGGCAGGGGTGGGCAATGAGCAGTTCTTC
-	TRBV11-2	TRBJ2-2	-	CASPRTDTGELFF	TGTGCCAGTCCGCGTACGGACACCGGGGAGCTGTTTTTT
-	TRBV27	TRBJ2-7	-	CASSLGPVAYEQYF	TGTGCCAGCAGTTTGGGCCCGGTTGCTTACGAGCAGTACTTC
-	TRBV5-1	TRBJ2-2	TRBD2	CASSLLSRGLLAGENTGELFF	TGCGCCAGCAGCTTGCTCAGCCGGGGGCTTCTAGCGGGCGAGAACACCGGGGAGCTGTTTTTT
-	TRBV11-2	TRBJ2-7	-	CASSLDGTSRGEQYF	TGTGCCAGCAGCTTAGATGGGACAAGCAGGGGCGAGCAGTACTTC
-	TRBV11-2	TRBJ2-1	TRBD2	CASSLWTSGAYNEQFF	TGTGCCAGCAGCCTTTGGACTAGCGGGGCCTACAATGAGCAGTTCTTC
-	TRBV7-3	TRBJ2-3	TRBD2	CASTETGLETDTQYF	TGTGCCAGCACCGAAACGGGACTAGAAACAGATACGCAGTATTTT
-	TRBV7-3	TRBJ2-7	-	CASSLNRAYEQYF	TGTGCCAGCAGCTTGAACAGGGCCTACGAGCAGTACTTC
-	TRBV28	TRBJ2-3	TRBD1	CASSSNRDRGTDTQYF	TGTGCCAGCAGTTCAAACCGGGACAGGGGCACAGATACGCAGTATTTT
-	TRBV6-4	TRBJ1-2	-	CASSDNAEYGYTF	TGTGCCAGCAGTGACAACGCGGAGTATGGCTACACCTTC
-	TRBV11-2	TRBJ1-2	-	CASSSNTGENYGYTF	TGTGCCAGCAGTTCAAATACCGGGGAAAACTATGGCTACACCTTC
-	TRBV27	TRBJ1-1	-	CASRLLRGAEAFF	TGTGCCAGCAGGCTTTTACGGGGGGCTGAAGCTTTCTTT
-	TRBV28	TRBJ1-2	TRBD1	CASSLDQGADYGYTF	TGTGCCAGCAGTCTTGATCAGGGGGCAGACTATGGCTACACCTTC
-	TRBV2	TRBJ2-1	TRBD2	CASGDYFSSNEQFF	TGTGCCAGCGGGGACTATTTTTCTTCCAATGAGCAGTTCTTC
once	TRBV4-1	TRBJ2-3	TRBD2	CASAGGRTNTQYF	TGCGCCAGCGCGGGGGGCCGAACGAATACGCAGTATTTT
-	TRBV7-2	TRBJ2-1	TRBD2	CASSSPLAGDNEQFF	TGTGCCAGCAGCTCCCCCCTAGCGGGGGACAATGAGCAGTTCTTC
few	TRBV14	TRBJ1-1	-	CASSQDRGTEAFF	TGTGCCAGCAGCCAAGATAGGGGGACTGAAGCTTTCTTT
-	TRBV5-4	TRBJ2-7	TRBD1	CASSSGPGQGHYEQYF	TGTGCCAGCAGCTCCGGGCCGGGACAGGGGCACTACGAGCAGTACTTC
-	TRBV7-9	TRBJ2-1	TRBD2	CASSPRDYGEQFF	TGTGCCAGCAGCCCTCGGGACTACGGTGAGCAGTTCTTC
-	TRBV5-1	TRBJ2-3	TRBD1	CASSQGTVTDTQYF	TGCGCCAGCAGCCAAGGGACAGTCACAGATACGCAGTATTTT
-	TRBV6-5	TRBJ1-4	TRBD1	CASSYDRGPDEKLFF	TGTGCCAGCAGTTACGACAGGGGGCCCGATGAAAAACTGTTTTTT
-	TRBV27	TRBJ2-7	TRBD1	CASSLMQGVGQYF	TGTGCCAGCAGTTTAATGCAGGGGGTCGGGCAGTACTTC
-	TRBV15	TRBJ1-2	-	CATSRGMDRNYGYTF	TGTGCCACCAGCAGAGGTATGGACAGAAACTATGGCTACACCTTC
-	TRBV4-1	TRBJ2-5	TRBD1	CASSRDRGLQETQYF	TGCGCCAGCAGCCGGGACAGGGGACTCCAAGAGACCCAGTACTTC
once	TRBV2	TRBJ2-1	TRBD1	CASSTGGWNEQFF	TGTGCCAGCAGTACAGGGGGGTGGAATGAGCAGTTCTTC
once	TRBV5-1	TRBJ1-5	-	CASSLGQSNQPQHF	TGCGCCAGCAGCTTAGGACAGAGCAATCAGCCCCAGCATTTT
-	TRBV6-5	TRBJ1-1	-	CASSYSRLSNTEAFF	TGTGCCAGCAGTTACTCGCGATTATCGAACACTGAAGCTTTCTTT
-	TRBV6-5	TRBJ2-3	-	CASSYPAGGLTDTQYF	TGTGCCAGCAGTTACCCCGCAGGAGGCCTCACAGATACGCAGTATTTT
-	TRBV10-1	TRBJ2-3	TRBD1	CASSGQGAADTQYF	TGCGCCAGCAGCGGACAGGGGGCGGCAGATACGCAGTATTTT
-	TRBV25-1	TRBJ1-5	-	CASSELGVQPQHF	TGTGCCAGCAGTGAATTAGGGGTCCAGCCCCAGCATTTT
-	TRBV14	TRBJ2-1	-	CASSQPDRYNEQFF	TGTGCCAGCAGCCAACCGGACAGATACAATGAGCAGTTCTTC
-	TRBV5-1	TRBJ1-5	TRBD1	CASSRTGGDQPQHF	TGCGCCAGCTCCCGGACAGGGGGGGATCAGCCCCAGCATTTT
-	TRBV11-2	TRBJ1-2	-	CASSFPGIYGYTF	TGTGCCAGCAGCTTCCCAGGAATCTATGGCTACACCTTC
few	TRBV4-1	TRBJ2-7	TRBD2	CASSQEASGGMGEQYF	TGCGCCAGCAGCCAAGAGGCTAGCGGGGGAATGGGCGAGCAGTACTTC
-	TRBV5-6	TRBJ2-1	TRBD1	CASSWTGAVNEQFF	TGTGCCAGCAGCTGGACAGGGGCCGTCAATGAGCAGTTCTTC
-	TRBV4-1	TRBJ2-1	-	CASSQVSGALYNEQFF	TGCGCCAGCAGCCAAGTTAGTGGGGCACTATACAATGAGCAGTTCTTC
-	TRBV4-3	TRBJ2-1	TRBD1	CASSLLGQGAYNEQFF	TGCGCCAGCAGCCTCTTAGGACAGGGGGCCTACAATGAGCAGTTCTTC
-	TRBV10-3	TRBJ1-5	-	CAIADTSNQPQHF	TGTGCCATCGCTGACACTAGCAATCAGCCCCAGCATTTT
few	TRBV6-1	TRBJ1-6	-	CASSERLNNSPLHF	TGTGCCAGCAGTGAACGTCTTAATAATTCACCCCTCCACTTT